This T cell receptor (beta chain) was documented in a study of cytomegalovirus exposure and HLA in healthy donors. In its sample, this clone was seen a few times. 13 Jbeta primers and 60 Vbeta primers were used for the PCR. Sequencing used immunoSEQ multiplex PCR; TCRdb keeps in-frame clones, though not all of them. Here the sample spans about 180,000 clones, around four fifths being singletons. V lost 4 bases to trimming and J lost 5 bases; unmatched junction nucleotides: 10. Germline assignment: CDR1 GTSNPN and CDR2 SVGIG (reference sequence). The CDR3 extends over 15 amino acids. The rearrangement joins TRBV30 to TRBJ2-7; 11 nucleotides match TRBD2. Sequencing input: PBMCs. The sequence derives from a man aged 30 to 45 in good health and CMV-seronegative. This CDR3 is CAWTLAGGPWNEQYF. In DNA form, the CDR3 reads TGTGCCTGGACCTTAGCGGGAGGGCCTTGGAACGAGCAGTACTTC.